This T cell receptor (beta chain) was sequenced for a study of shared T cell receptors in the human thymus (dated by TCRdb to the early 2020s). Broadly, across the study: The study investigated the way shared, self-reactive T-cell receptor alpha chains are produced in the human thymus.

V sheds 10 bases and J sheds 3 bases, leaving 18 bases between their ends. Its CDR3 holds 14 amino acids, cysteine through phenylalanine. Only CDR3 DNA remains: 42 bases, in frame from the first base. As encoded in the germline V gene, CDR1 is MNHNS while CDR2 is SASEGT. The method behind the library was the immunoSEQ multiplex PCR assay. TCRdb stores this immuneACCESS table with in-frame sequences only. Part of the clones is absent; in the studies checked, under half of the shortfall reflects unresolved V genes, and no reason is known for the rest. Here the sample has 600,000 to 900,000 clones; approximately 83% occur a single time. The ten biggest clones cover over 0.008% of the sample. This clone was observed a single time. Its binding antigen is unknown. Per-base quality was not reported, and no clone a single base away is much larger than it. The data also belong to a second study, concerning human thymus T cells. In that second paper, the authors write: Donors were immunologically healthy infants undergoing open corrective cardiac surgery for congenital heart defects in Finland. Thymus tissue was collected as surgical resects that were removed during corrective cardiac surgery. Both the thymic and the peripheral blood repertoires appeared to show biased V and J gene segment usage. The related research reported highly overlapping thymic TCR repertoires among unrelated individuals. The study characterized TCR alpha and beta repertoires from eight infant thymus samples and four related peripheral blood samples. Donor ages ranged from roughly 6 to 250 days, and the cohort comprised about six male and a couple of female infants. Thymocytes were mechanically released from the tissue and were stored as pellets of about 8.5-31 million cells at -70 degrees C. A QIAsymphony instrument was used to extract genomic DNA from the frozen cell pellets. TCRB and TCRAD loci were amplified from a standardized quantity of quality-controlled genomic DNA using the immunoSEQ multiplex PCR assay. The amplicons spanned the V(D)J region and were long enough to cover the CDR3 and allow V and J genes to be identified. The commercial immunoSEQ service was used to sequence amplicons on an Illumina platform. Corrections for primer bias and sequencing errors followed previously described methods, while TCRAD and TCRB definitions were based on the IMGT database. Analysis of the repertoires was done with immunoSEQ Analyzer 3.0 and VDJTools and included basic statistics, V/J segment usage, diversity estimates, rarefaction and pairwise overlap. Chao1, ChaoE, Efron-Thisted, Shannon and inverse Simpson indices were used to estimate diversity, which was also estimated on datasets down-sampled to the smallest sample. Repertoire overlap was assessed by strict matching of CDR3 nucleotide sequence, V gene and J gene, and clustering was done by Jaccard-based multidimensional scaling. Thymus samples yielded on average roughly 800,000 unique TCRB clonotypes, compared with roughly 76,000 from blood samples.

Rearrangement joined TRBV6-1 to TRBJ1-2; no D segment can be confidently identified. This TCR derives from a girl under two years old with a congenital heart defect. Donor details come from another sample of the same person, matched by shared clones. The specimen was thymocytes. The CDR3 has the sequence CATSTGERHYGYTF. The DNA reads as follows: TGTGCCACCTCAACCGGTGAGCGACACTATGGCTACACCTTC.